This T cell receptor beta chain was identified in a study of shared clonotypes between healthy human individuals. Study details: CD4 naive cells filled three plates per donor, CD4 memory three, CD8 naive two and CD8 memory one. Study observations and caveats: Relative to their counterparts shared across all four donors, non-shared clonotypes exhibited diminished generation probabilities.

As to this clone: The antigen is not known.

Deep was the level used in running the assay. The protocol was immunoSEQ multiplex PCR, while the TCRdb copy is restricted to in-frame clones and leaves out a portion. This repertoire shows approximately 2.5 million clones, 85% to 95% found once; its top ten account for over 0.12%. Trimming cost V 3 bases and J 4 bases; bases outside gene matches: 5. This CDR3 comprises 14 residues. The germline gives CDR1 SGHAT, CDR2 FQDESV (reference sequence). Sequencing used naive CD4+ T cells sorted from blood. Subset described: CD45RA+ positively selected. This sequence joins TRBV11-1 and TRBJ2-7; 8 bases are a match to TRBD1. This clonotype was sampled from a man between 18 and 29 years old in good health. The CDR3 coding sequence is TGTGCCAGCAGCTTTGGACAGGGCAAATACGAGCAGTACTTC. Translated, it gives CASSFGQGKYEQYF.